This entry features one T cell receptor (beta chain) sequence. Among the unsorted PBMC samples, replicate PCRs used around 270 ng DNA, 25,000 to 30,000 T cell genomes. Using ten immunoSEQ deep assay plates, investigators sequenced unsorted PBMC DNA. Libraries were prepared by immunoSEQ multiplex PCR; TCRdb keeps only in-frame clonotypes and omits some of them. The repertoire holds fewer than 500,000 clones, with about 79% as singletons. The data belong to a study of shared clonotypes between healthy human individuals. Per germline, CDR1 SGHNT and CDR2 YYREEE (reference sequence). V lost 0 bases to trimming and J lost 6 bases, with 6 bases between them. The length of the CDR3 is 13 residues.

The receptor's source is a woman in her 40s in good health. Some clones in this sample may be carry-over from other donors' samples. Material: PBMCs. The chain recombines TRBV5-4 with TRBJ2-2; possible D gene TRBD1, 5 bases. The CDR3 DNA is TGTGCCAGCAGCTTGGCCAGGGCCGGGGAGCTGTTTTTT. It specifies CASSLARAGELFF.